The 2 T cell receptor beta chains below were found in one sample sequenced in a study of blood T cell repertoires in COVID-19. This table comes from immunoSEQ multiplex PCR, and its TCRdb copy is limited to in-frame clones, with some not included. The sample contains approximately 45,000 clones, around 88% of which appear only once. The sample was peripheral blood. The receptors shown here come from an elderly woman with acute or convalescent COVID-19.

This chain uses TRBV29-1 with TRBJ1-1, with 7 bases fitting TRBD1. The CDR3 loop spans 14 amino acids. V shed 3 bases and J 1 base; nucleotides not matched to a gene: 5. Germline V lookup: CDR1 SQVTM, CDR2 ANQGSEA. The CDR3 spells CSVDPGQWNTEAFF. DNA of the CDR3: TGCAGCGTTGACCCGGGACAGTGGAACACTGAAGCTTTCTTT.

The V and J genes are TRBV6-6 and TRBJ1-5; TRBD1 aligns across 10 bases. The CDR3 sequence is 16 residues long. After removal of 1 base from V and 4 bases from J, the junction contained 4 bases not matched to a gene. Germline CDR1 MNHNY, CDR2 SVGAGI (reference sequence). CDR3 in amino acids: CASSYYDRGQNQPQHF. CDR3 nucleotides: TGTGCCAGCAGTTACTATGACAGGGGGCAGAATCAGCCCCAGCATTTT.